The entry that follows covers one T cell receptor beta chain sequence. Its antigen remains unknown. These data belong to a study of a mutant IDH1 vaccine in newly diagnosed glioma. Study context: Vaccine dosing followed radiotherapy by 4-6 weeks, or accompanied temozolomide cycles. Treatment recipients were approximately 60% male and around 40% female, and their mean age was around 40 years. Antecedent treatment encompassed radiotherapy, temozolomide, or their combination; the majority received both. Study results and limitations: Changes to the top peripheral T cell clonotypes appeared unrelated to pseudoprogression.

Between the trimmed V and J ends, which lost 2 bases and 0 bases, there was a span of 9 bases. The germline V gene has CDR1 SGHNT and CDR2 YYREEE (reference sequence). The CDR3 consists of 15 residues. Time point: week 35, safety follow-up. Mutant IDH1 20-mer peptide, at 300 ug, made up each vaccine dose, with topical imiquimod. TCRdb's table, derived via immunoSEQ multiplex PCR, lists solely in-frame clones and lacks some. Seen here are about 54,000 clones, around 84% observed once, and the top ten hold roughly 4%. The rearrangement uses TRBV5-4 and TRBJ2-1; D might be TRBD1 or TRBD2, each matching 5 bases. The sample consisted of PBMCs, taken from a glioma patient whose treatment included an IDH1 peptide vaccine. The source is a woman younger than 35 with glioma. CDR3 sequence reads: CASSLRDHSYNEQFF. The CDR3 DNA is TGTGCCAGCAGCTTAAGGGACCACTCCTACAATGAGCAGTTCTTC.